Sequencing of this T cell receptor beta chain was carried out in a study of CD8 T cells in Susac syndrome. Reverse transcription of roughly 0.5 to 1 ug RNA used random hexamers. The CDR3 of TCR beta was amplified by immunoSEQ multiplex PCR across 54 Vbeta and 13 Jbeta. Via MiXCR, TCRdb re-called the immunoSEQ multiplex PCR reads, giving one row per CDR3 protein. This sample has a few hundred thousand distinct CDR3 sequences, with approximately 89% found just once. Germline V CDR1 and CDR2: SNHLY, FYNNEI. The CDR3 length is 14 residues. The junction had 8 bases not matched to a gene; V was cut back by 4 bases and J by 8 bases. As to this clonotype: The antigen remains unidentified.

CD8+ and CD4+ T cells circulating in blood were sequenced for TCR beta. Study results and limitations: The study acknowledged a relatively small number of individuals in its TCR sequencing and HLA analysis.

The specimen was CD8+ T cells from PBMCs. This TCR was sampled from a human donor with multiple sclerosis. The chain recombines TRBV2 with TRBJ2-1, with TRBD1 matching over 7 bases. This CDR3 reads CASSVGDRVDEQFF. Here the CDR3 DNA reads TGTGCCAGCAGTGTAGGTGACAGGGTCGATGAGCAGTTCTTC.